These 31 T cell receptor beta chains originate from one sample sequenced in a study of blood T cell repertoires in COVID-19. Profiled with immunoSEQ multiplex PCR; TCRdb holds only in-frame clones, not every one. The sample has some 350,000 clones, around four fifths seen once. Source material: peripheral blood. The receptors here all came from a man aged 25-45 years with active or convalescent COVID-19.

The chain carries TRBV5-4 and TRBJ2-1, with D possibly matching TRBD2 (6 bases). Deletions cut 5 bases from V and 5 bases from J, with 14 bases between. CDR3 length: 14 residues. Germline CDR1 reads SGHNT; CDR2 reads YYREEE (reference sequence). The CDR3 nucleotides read TGTGCCAGCAGTGGCTGGGGGGTTGACAATGAGCAGTTCTTC. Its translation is CASSGWGVDNEQFF.

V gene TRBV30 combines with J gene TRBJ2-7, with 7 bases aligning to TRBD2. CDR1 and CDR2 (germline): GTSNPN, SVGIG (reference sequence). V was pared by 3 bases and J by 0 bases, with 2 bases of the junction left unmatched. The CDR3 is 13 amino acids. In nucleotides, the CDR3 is TGTGCCTGGAGGTCTAGCGGCTCCTACGAGCAGTACTTC. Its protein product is CAWRSSGSYEQYF.

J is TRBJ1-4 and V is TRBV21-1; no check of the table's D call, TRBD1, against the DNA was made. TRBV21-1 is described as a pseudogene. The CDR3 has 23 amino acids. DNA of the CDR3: TGTGCCAGCAGCAAACAGCCATTCCTTGGGCAGGGCCAGGTGATGGCAACTAATGAAAAACTGTTTTTT. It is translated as CASSKQPFLGQGQVMATNEKLFF.

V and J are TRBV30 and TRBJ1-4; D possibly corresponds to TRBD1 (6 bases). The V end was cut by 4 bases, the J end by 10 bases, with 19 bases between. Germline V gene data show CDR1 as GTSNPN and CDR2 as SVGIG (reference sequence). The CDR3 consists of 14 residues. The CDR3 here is CAWNNGGGLGKLFF. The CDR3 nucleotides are TGTGCCTGGAACAATGGTGGGGGCCTTGGAAAACTGTTTTTT. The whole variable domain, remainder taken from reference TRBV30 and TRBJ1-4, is SQTIHQWPATLVQPVGSPLSLECTVEGTSNPNLYWYRQAAGRGLQLLFYSVGIGQISSEVPQNLSASRPQDRQFILSSKKLLLSDSGFYLCAWNNGGGLGKLFFGSGTQLSVL.

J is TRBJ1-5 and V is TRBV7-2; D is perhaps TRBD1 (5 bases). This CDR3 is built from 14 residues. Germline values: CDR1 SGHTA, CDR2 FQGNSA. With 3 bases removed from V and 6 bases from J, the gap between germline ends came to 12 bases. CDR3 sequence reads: CASSFTGRGQPQHF. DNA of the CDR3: TGTGCCAGCAGCTTCACAGGAAGAGGTCAGCCCCAGCATTTT.

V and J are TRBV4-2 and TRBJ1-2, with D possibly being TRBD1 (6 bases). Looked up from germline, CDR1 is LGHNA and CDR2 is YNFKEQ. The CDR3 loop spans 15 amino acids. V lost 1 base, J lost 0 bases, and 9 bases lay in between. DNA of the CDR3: TGTGCCAGCAGCCAAGTTGGGGGCGCTAACTATGGCTACACCTTC. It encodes CASSQVGGANYGYTF.

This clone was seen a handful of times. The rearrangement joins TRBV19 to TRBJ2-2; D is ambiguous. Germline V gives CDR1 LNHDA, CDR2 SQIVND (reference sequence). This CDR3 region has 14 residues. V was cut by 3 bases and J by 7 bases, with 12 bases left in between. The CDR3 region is CASSMSLDGGELFF. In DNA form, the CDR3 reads TGTGCCAGTAGTATGTCCCTAGATGGCGGGGAGCTGTTTTTT.

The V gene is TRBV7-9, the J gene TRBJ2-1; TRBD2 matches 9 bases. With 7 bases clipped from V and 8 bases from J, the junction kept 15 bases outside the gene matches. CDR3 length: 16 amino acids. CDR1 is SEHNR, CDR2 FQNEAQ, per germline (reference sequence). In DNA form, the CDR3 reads TGTGCCAGCACCCAACAGTCGCGGGAGGGCAGTCATGAGCAGTTCTTC. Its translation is CASTQQSREGSHEQFF.

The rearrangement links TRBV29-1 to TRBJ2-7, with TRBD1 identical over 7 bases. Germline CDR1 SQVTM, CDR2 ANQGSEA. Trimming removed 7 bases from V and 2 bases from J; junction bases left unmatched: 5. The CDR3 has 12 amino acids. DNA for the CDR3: TGCAGCGGACGACAGGGCCCCTACGAGCAGTACTTC. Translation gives CSGRQGPYEQYF.

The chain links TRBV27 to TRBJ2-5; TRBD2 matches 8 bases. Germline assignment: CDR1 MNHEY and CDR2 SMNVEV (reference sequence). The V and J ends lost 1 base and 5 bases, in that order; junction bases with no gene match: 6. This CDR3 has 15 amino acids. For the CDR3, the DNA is TGTGCCAGCAGTTTATACGGGGGGGCCCGTGAGACCCAGTACTTC. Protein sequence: CASSLYGGARETQYF.

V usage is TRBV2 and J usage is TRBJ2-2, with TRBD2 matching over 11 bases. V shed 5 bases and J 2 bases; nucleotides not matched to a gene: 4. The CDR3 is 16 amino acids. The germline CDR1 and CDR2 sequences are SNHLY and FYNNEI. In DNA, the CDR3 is TGTGCCAGCAGTACTGGGACTAGCGGAAACACCGGGGAGCTGTTTTTT. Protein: CASSTGTSGNTGELFF.

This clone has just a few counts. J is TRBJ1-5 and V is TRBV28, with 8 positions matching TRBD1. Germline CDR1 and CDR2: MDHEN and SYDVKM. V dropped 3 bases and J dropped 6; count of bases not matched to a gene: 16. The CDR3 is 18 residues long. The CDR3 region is CASSFIWAKQGVSQPQHF. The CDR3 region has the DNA TGTGCCAGCAGTTTTATTTGGGCAAAACAGGGGGTATCTCAGCCCCAGCATTTT. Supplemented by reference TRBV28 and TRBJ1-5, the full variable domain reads DVKVTQSSRYLVKRTGEKVFLECVQDMDHENMFWYRQDPGLGLRLIYFSYDVKMKEKGDIPEGYSVSREKKERFSLILESASTNQTSMYLCASSFIWAKQGVSQPQHFGDGTRLSIL.

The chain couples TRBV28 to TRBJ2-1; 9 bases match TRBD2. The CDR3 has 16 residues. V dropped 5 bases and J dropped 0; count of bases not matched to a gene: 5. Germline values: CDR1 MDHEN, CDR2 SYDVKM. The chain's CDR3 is CASSPEREASYNEQFF. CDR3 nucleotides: TGTGCCAGCAGTCCCGAGCGGGAGGCCTCCTACAATGAGCAGTTCTTC.

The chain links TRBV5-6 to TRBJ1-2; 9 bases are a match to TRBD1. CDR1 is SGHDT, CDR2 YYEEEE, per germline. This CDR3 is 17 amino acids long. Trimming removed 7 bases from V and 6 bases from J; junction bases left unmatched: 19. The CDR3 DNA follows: TGTGCCAGCGACTTAAACTTAAACAGGGACAGGGTAGATGGCTACACCTTC. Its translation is CASDLNLNRDRVDGYTF.

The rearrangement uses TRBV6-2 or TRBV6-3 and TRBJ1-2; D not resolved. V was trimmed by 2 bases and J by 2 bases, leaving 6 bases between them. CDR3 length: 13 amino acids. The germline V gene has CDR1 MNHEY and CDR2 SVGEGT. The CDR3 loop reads CASSYANNYGYTF. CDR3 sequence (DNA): TGTGCCAGCAGTTACGCGAACAACTATGGCTACACCTTC.

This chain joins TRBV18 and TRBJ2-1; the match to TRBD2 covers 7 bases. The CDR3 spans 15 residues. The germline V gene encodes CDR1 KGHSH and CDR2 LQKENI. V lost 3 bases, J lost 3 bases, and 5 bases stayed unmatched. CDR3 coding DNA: TGTGCCAGCTCACCGGGGAGGGGCGACTACAATGAGCAGTTCTTC. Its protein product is CASSPGRGDYNEQFF. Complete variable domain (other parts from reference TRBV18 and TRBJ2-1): NAGVMQNPRHLVRRRGQEARLRCSPMKGHSHVYWYRQLPEEGLKFMVYLQKENIIDESGMPKERFSAEFPKEGPSILRIQQVVRGDSAAYFCASSPGRGDYNEQFFGPGTRLTVL.

The CDR3 spells CASSQVSQQETQYF. CDR3 sequence (DNA): TGTGCCAGCAGCCAAGTATCTCAGCAAGAGACCCAGTACTTC. V gene TRBV4-2 combines with J gene TRBJ2-5; no reliable D call. The CDR3 extends over 14 amino acids. The germline V gene has CDR1 LGHNA and CDR2 YNFKEQ. Trimming took 1 base from V and 2 from J, leaving 8 bases between them.

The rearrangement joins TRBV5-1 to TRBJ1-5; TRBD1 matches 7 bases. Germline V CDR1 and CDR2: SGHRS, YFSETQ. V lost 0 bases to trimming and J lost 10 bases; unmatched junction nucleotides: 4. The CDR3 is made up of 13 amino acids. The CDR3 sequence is CASSLEGAQPQHF. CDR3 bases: TGCGCCAGCAGCTTGGAGGGGGCTCAACCCCAGCATTTT.

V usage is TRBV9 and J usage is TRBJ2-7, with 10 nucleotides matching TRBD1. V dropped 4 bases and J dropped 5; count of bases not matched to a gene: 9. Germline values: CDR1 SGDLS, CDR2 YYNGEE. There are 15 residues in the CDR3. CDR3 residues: CASSFSGTGVNEQYF. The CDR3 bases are TGTGCCAGCAGCTTTAGTGGGACAGGGGTGAACGAGCAGTACTTC.

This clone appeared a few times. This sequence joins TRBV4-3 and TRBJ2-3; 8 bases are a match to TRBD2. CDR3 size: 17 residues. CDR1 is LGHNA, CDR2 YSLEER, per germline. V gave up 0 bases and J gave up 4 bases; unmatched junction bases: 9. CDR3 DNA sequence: TGCGCCAGCAGCCAAGATCTCCCAGCGGGAGCGGCAGATACGCAGTATTTT. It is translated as CASSQDLPAGAADTQYF.

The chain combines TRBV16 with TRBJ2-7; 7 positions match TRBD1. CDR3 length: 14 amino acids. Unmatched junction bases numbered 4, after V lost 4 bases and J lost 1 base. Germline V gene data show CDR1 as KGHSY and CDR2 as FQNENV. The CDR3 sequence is CASSPRGLSYEQYF. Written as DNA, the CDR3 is TGTGCCAGCAGCCCTAGGGGGCTTTCCTACGAGCAGTACTTC.

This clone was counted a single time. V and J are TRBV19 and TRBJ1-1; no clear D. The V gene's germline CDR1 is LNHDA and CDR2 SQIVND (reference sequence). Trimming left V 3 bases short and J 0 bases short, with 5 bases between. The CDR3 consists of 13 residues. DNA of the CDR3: TGTGCCAGTAGTATCTCTATGAACACTGAAGCTTTCTTT. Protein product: CASSISMNTEAFF.

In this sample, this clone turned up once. The CDR3 DNA follows: TGTGCCAGCAGTCCCAGCCACCAGGGAACCGGGGAGCTGTTTTTT. Its translation is CASSPSHQGTGELFF. The chain uses TRBV25-1 and TRBJ2-2, with D maybe TRBD1 (5 bases). CDR3 length equals 15 residues. The germline V and J ends were trimmed by 5 bases and 5 bases, with 15 bases remaining between them. Germline-derived CDR1 and CDR2 are MGHDK and SYGVNS.

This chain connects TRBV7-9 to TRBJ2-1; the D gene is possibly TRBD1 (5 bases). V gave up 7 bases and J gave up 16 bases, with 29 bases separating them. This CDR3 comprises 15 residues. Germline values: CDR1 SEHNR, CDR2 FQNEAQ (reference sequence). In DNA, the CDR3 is TGTGCCAGCACCCAAAGGGGTAATGCAGGGCCTCCCGCCTTCTTC. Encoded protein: CASTQRGNAGPPAFF.

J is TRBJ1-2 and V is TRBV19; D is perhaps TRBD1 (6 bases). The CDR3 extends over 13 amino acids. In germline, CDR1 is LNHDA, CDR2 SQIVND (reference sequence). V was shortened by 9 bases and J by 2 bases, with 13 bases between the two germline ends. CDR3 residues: CASRGAGNYGYTF. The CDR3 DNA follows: TGTGCCAGCCGGGGGGCAGGAAACTATGGCTACACCTTC.

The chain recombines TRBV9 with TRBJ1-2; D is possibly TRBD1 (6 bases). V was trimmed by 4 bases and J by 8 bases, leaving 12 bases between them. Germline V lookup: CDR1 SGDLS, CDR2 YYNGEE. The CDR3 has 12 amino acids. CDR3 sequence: CASSIPRGGYTF. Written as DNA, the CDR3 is TGTGCCAGCAGCATCCCCAGGGGAGGCTACACCTTC.

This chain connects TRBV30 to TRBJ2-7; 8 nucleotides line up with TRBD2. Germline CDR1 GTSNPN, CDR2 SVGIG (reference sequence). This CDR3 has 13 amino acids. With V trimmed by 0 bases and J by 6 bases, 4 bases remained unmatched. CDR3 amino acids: CAWSVSRGGEQYF. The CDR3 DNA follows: TGTGCCTGGAGTGTATCACGGGGGGGCGAGCAGTACTTC. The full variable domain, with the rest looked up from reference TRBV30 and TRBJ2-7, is SQTIHQWPATLVQPVGSPLSLECTVEGTSNPNLYWYRQAAGRGLQLLFYSVGIGQISSEVPQNLSASRPQDRQFILSSKKLLLSDSGFYLCAWSVSRGGEQYFGPGTRLTVT.

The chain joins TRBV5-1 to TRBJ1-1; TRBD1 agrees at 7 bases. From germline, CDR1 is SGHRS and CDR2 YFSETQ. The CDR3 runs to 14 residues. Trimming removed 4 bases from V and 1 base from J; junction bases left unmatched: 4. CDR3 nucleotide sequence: TGCGCCAGCAGCACACAGGGGACGAACACTGAAGCTTTCTTT. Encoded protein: CASSTQGTNTEAFF.

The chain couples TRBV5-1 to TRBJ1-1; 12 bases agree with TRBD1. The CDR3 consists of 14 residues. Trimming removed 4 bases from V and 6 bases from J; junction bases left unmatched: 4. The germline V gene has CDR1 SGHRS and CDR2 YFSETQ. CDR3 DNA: TGCGCCAGCAGCCCCGGGACAGGGGGCGCTGAAGCTTTCTTT. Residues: CASSPGTGGAEAFF.

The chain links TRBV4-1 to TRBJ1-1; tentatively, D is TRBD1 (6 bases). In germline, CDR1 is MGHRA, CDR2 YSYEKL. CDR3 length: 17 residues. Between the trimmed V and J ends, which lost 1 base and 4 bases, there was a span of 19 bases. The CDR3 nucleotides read TGCGCCAGCAGCCAAGGGGGTTTGGGGGCTTGGGGCACTGAAGCTTTCTTT. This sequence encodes CASSQGGLGAWGTEAFF.

This chain's CDR3 is CSVEEGDRWYGYTF. The CDR3 bases are TGCAGCGTTGAAGAGGGGGACAGGTGGTATGGCTACACCTTC. The V call is TRBV29-1, the J call TRBJ1-2; 8 bases line up with TRBD1. Trimming cost V 0 bases and J 5 bases; bases outside gene matches: 5. The germline V gene has CDR1 SQVTM and CDR2 ANQGSEA. The CDR3 runs 14 residues.